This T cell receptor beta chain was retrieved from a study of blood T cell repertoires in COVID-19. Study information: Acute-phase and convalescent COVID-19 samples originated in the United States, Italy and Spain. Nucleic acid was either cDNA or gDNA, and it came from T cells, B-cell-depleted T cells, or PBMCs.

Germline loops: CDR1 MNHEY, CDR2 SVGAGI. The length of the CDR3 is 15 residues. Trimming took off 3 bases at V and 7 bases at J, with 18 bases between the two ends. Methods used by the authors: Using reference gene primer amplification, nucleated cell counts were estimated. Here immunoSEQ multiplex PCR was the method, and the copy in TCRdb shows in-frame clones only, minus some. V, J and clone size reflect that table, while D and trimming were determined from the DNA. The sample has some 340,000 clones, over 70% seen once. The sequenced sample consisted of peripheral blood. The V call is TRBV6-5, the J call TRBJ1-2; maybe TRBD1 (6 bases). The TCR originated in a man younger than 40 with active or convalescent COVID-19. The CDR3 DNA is TGTGCCAGCAGTTATAGGAGGGGGGGTCCGAGTGGCTACACCTTC. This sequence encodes CASSYRRGGPSGYTF.